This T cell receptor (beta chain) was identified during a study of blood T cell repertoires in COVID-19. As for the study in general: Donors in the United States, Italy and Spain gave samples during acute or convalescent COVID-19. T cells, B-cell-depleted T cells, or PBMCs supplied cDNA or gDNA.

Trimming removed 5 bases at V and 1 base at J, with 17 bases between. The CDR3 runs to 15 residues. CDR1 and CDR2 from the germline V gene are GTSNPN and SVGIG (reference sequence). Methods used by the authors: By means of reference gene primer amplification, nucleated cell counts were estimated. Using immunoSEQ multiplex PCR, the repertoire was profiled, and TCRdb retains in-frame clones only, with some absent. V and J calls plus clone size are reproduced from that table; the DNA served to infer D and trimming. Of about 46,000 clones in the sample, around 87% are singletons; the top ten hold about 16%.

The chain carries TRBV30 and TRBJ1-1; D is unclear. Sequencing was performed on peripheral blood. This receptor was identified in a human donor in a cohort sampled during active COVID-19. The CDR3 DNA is TGTGCCTGGGCCCCAAGGTGGGCGGGGAACACTGAAGCTTTCTTT. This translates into CAWAPRWAGNTEAFF.